A single sample gave rise to the 3 T cell receptor beta chains below, sequenced in a study of CXCR3-negative and CXCR3-positive naive CD8 T cells. The study made its TRB cDNA libraries by 5' RACE, adding UMI labels. TCRdb reprocessed the 5' RACE reads; each CDR3 protein has one entry and no DNA is given. The listing records about 23,000 distinct CDR3 sequences. The sample taken for sequencing was memory CD8+ T cells from blood. Every receptor here comes from a human donor in good health. Some clones in this sample may be carry-over from other donors' samples.

The genes are TRBV29-1 and TRBJ2-7; there is no DNA to check the TCRdb D call of TRBD1. The CDR3 is 14 residues long. Germline V gene sequence: CDR1 SQVTM, CDR2 ANQGSEA. The CDR3 reads CSVEGQGDSYEQYF.

The J gene is TRBJ2-7, the V gene TRBV29-1; lacking DNA, the TRBD1 call made by TCRdb goes unchecked. This CDR3 spans 15 amino acids. CDR1 SQVTM and CDR2 ANQGSEA come from the germline V gene. CDR3 amino acids: CSVERRGQINYEQYF.

The rearrangement joins TRBV7-9 to TRBJ2-7. The CDR3 has 14 residues. Germline loops: CDR1 SEHNR, CDR2 FQNEAQ (reference sequence). The CDR3 here is CASRPSNRTYEQYF.